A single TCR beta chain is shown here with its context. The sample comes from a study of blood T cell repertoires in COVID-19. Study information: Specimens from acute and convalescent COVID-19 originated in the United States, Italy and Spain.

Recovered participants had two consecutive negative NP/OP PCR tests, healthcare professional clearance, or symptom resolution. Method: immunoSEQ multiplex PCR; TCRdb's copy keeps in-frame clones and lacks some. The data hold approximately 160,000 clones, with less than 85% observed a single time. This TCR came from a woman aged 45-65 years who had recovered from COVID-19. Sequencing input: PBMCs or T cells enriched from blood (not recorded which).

The CDR3 is CASSSGGSGGLYNEQFF. As DNA, the CDR3 is TGTGCCAGCAGCTCGGGTGGTAGCGGGGGCCTGTACAATGAGCAGTTCTTC. The chain carries TRBV5-4 and TRBJ2-1, with 9 bases lining up with TRBD2. The CDR3 is 17 amino acids. Germline V CDR1 and CDR2: SGHNT, YYREEE (reference sequence). Trimming at V came to 3 bases and at J to 4 bases, leaving 11 bases not matched to a gene. Complete variable domain (other parts from reference TRBV5-4 and TRBJ2-1): ETGVTQSPTHLIKTRGQQVTLRCSSQSGHNTVSWYQQALGQGPQFIFQYYREEENGRGNFPPRFSGLQFPNYSSELNVNALELDDSALYLCASSSGGSGGLYNEQFFGPGTRLTVL.